Included here is one TCR beta chain sequence, with context. There are a few counts of this clonotype. Its antigen is currently not known. Base qualities are not recorded, but no much larger clone differs from it by a single base. Amplification of TCR beta CDR3 regions was carried out from RNA transcripts. The first round of RT-PCR for the TCR CDR3 was performed with the HTBI primer set and the Qiagen OneStep RT-PCR kit. The libraries were constructed in a second round of multiplex PCR and then size-selected and purified. Sequencing of the libraries was done on an Illumina HiSeq2000 using paired-end 100 bp reads. In the authors' own workflow: Raw data were processed with SOAPnuke, discarding reads with adapters, uncalled bases, mean Phred below 15, or no exact constant-primer or identifier match. COPE v1.2.5 was used to merge the high-quality paired reads, and each unique nucleotide sequence was defined as a clonotype. Clonotypes were aligned to IMGT TRBV, TRBD and TRBJ reference segments using MiTCR v1.1. Analysis was restricted to V-J combinations with a frequency above 0.0001, which covered 98% to 99.2% of repertoires. The TCS score was defined as the ratio of F50 (clonal expansion) to E x V (chaos), calculated using BLOSUM62-based TCRdist between CDR3 peptides within each V-J. Welch's t-statistics and random forest reduced 500 to 650 V-J features to 13, which were used in a naive Bayes classifier (R e1071). The public reads were reprocessed in TCRdb via fastp at Q25 and MiXCR, keeping in-frame beta chains. Entries that share a CDR3 protein sequence are merged under the most common genes and DNA. The V and J calls and clone size come from TCRdb's table, not from the authors' own analysis. The sample table holds some 300,000 distinct CDR3 sequences, of which approximately 18% were seen once. Of the sample, less than 40% falls within the top ten clones.

In the ophthalmopathy patients, disease was moderately to severely active, with a Clinical Activity Score of 3 or more, a NOSPECS grade of 4 or more, and a duration of less than 3 months. Any patient with an uncontrolled infection, another autoimmune disease, pregnancy or lactation was excluded. Clinical symptoms, serum thyroxine and TRAb, thyroid ultrasound, and orbital computed tomography formed the basis for the diagnoses. Ficoll-Paque density gradient centrifugation was used to isolate PBMCs from approximately 11 ml of fresh peripheral blood. Total RNA was extracted using Trizol reagent, and RNA quality was assessed on an Agilent 2100 Bioanalyzer. V loses 7 bases, J loses 10 bases, and the germline ends lie 13 bases apart. The CDR3 covers 11 residues, taking in both the cysteine and the phenylalanine. Only the CDR3 part of the read is kept: 33 bases, read in frame from the first base. The entry originates in a study of T cells in Graves' hyperthyroidism and ophthalmopathy (dated 2019 in TCRdb). Background for the entire study: Peripheral blood was sampled at the time of initial diagnosis, prior to any treatment. To identify distinguishing TCR V-J signatures, a discovery cohort of 90 to 100 patients was used, comprising under 45 with Graves' ophthalmopathy and 57 with stable Graves' hyperthyroidism. Whether ophthalmopathy could be predicted prospectively was tested in an independent validation cohort made up of under 20 hyperthyroidism patients plus 17 patients who later progressed to ophthalmopathy. According to the paper, TCR Vbeta CDR3 sequencing was carried out on 135 peripheral blood samples, which came from more than 40 ophthalmopathy, 80 or so hyperthyroidism and approximately 17 progressor patients. The 100 discovery patients were randomly split 7:3 into training and test sets. After sampling, hyperthyroidism patients received methimazole starting at 30 mg daily, and ophthalmopathy patients received high-dose intravenous methylprednisolone. Thyroid tissue and blood T-cell repertoires from six Graves' hyperthyroidism patients were also compared in the study. The research as a whole found: Most expanded thyroid clonotypes (frequency above 0.001) were also detected in blood, suggesting blood repertoires may reflect thyroid immune responses. Ophthalmopathy was separated from stable hyperthyroidism by a 13 V-J signature model, with 87.88% sensitivity and about 81% specificity obtained in cross-validation and 80%/75% obtained in testing. In validation, the model predicted progression to ophthalmopathy with 55% to 71% sensitivity and around 72% specificity, a median of about 6.7 months before onset. Sample size was not statistically predetermined, and blinding of investigators to group allocation was not performed.

The sample consisted of blood. This sequence was found in a man aged 45-65 years with Graves' ophthalmopathy. Recombination joined TRBV12-3 or TRBV12-4 with TRBJ1-1; matching of 5 bases hints at TRBD1 as the D gene. The CDR3 reads as follows: CASTMGGRAFF. The DNA is as follows: TGTGCCAGCACCATGGGGGGGAGAGCTTTCTTT.